This is a list of T cell receptor beta chains from one sample in a study of blood T cell repertoires in COVID-19. Clones were read by immunoSEQ multiplex PCR, and TCRdb kept only the in-frame ones, dropping some. The sample has around 190,000 clones, roughly 90% seen once. Sequencing was done on a sample of PBMCs or T cells enriched from blood (not recorded which). These receptors originate from a man aged 18-30 years with acute COVID-19. CDR3s include the opening cysteine and the closing phenylalanine or tryptophan. The D gene is left open where the match is weak. Clone size, where shown, is once, few, many, or a class for clones that have expanded.

d_call j_call clone_size v_call cdr3_aa cdr3_nt
NA TRBJ2-1 NA TRBV5-1 CASGLDYYNEQFF TGCGCCAGCGGTCTTGACTATTACAATGAGCAGTTCTTC
NA TRBJ2-7 NA TRBV29-1 CSVEVGPKPYEQYF TGCAGCGTTGAAGTTGGCCCCAAACCCTACGAGCAGTACTTC
TRBD2 TRBJ2-5 NA TRBV5-4 CASSPRGGDQETQYF TGTGCCAGCAGCCCGAGGGGAGGGGACCAAGAGACCCAGTACTTC
NA TRBJ1-2 NA TRBV28 CASFSRTGDGYTF TGTGCCAGTTTTTCCCGGACTGGGGATGGCTACACCTTC
TRBD2 TRBJ2-1 NA TRBV5-1 CASSPGASGRNEQFF TGCGCCAGCAGCCCGGGGGCTAGCGGGAGGAATGAGCAGTTCTTC
TRBD1 TRBJ1-1 NA TRBV7-6 CASSEQGTTEAFF TGTGCCAGCAGCGAACAGGGGACCACTGAAGCTTTCTTT
NA TRBJ1-2 NA TRBV24-1 CATSDALYGYTF TGTGCCACCAGTGATGCGCTCTATGGCTACACCTTC
TRBD2 TRBJ2-7 NA TRBV6-6 CASRQGLAFEQYF TGTGCCAGCCGCCAGGGACTAGCGTTCGAGCAGTACTTC
NA TRBJ2-7 once TRBV11-3 CASTPHPAYEQYF TGTGCCAGCACCCCCCACCCGGCCTACGAGCAGTACTTC
NA TRBJ2-3 NA TRBV5-4 CASSPIASTDTQYF TGTGCCAGCAGTCCAATAGCTAGCACAGATACGCAGTATTTT
NA TRBJ2-5 once TRBV19 CASRSNRDSEETQYF TGTGCCAGTAGAAGTAACAGGGATTCTGAAGAGACCCAGTACTTC
NA TRBJ2-3 NA TRBV7-8 CASSLVGWGQTSTDTQYF TGTGCCAGCAGCTTAGTGGGTTGGGGCCAGACTAGCACAGATACGCAGTATTTT
TRBD2 TRBJ2-1 NA TRBV12-3/TRBV12-4 CATGEGEQFF TGTGCCACCGGGGAGGGTGAGCAGTTCTTC
NA TRBJ2-1 NA TRBV7-2 CASRDDSGFDEQFF TGTGCCAGCAGAGACGATTCAGGGTTCGATGAGCAGTTCTTC
NA TRBJ2-7 NA TRBV4-3 CASSQGRGSGYEQYF TGCGCCAGCAGCCAAGGCAGAGGGAGTGGTTACGAGCAGTACTTC
TRBD1 TRBJ1-2 NA TRBV7-2 CASSLGQGAYGYTF TGTGCCAGCAGCTTAGGACAGGGAGCCTATGGCTACACCTTC
NA TRBJ2-7 once TRBV20-1 CSASSGAGGSYEQYF TGCAGTGCTAGTTCGGGGGCGGGCGGGAGCTACGAGCAGTACTTC
TRBD2 TRBJ2-1 NA TRBV5-1 CASSPRWTSGRPLYNEQFF TGCGCCAGCAGCCCCCGATGGACTAGCGGGAGGCCTTTATACAATGAGCAGTTCTTC
TRBD1 TRBJ1-4 NA TRBV28 CASDTADRGNEKLFF TGTGCCAGCGATACGGCGGACAGGGGAAATGAAAAACTGTTTTTT
TRBD1 TRBJ1-2 NA TRBV29-1 CSVQGQGAYGYTF TGCAGCGTTCAGGGACAGGGTGCTTATGGCTACACCTTC
NA TRBJ2-7 NA TRBV6-5 CASRSVGDSKYF TGTGCCAGCAGGAGTGTCGGGGACTCCAAGTACTTC
TRBD2 TRBJ2-6 NA TRBV28 CASSSPGGDGANVLTF TGTGCCAGCAGCTCCCCCGGGGGGGATGGGGCCAACGTCCTGACTTTC
NA TRBJ2-5 NA TRBV7-2 CASSTGHGQETQYF TGTGCCAGCAGCACTGGACACGGCCAAGAGACCCAGTACTTC
TRBD2 TRBJ2-1 few TRBV5-4 CASSLPLAASYNEQFF TGTGCCAGCAGCCTACCTCTAGCGGCGTCTTACAATGAGCAGTTCTTC
NA TRBJ1-2 NA TRBV27 CASSLSYRYGYTF TGTGCCAGCAGTTTATCGTACAGATATGGCTACACCTTC
NA TRBJ1-1 few TRBV6-5 CAVLGTVNTEAFF TGTGCCGTCCTGGGGACTGTGAACACTGAAGCTTTCTTT
TRBD1 TRBJ1-6 NA TRBV3-1/TRBV3-2 CASRQTGGSNNSPLHF TGTGCCAGCAGACAAACAGGGGGTTCGAATAATTCACCCCTCCACTTT
NA TRBJ1-3 NA TRBV3-1/TRBV3-2 CASSQDLGRFVRGYGNTIYF TGTGCCAGCAGCCAAGACCTCGGCCGTTTTGTCAGGGGTTACGGAAACACCATATATTTT
NA TRBJ2-3 NA TRBV6-5 CASSPDNRDTQYF TGTGCCAGCAGCCCGGACAACCGCGATACGCAGTATTTT
NA TRBJ2-2 NA TRBV7-9 CASESGELFF TGTGCCAGCGAGTCCGGGGAGCTGTTTTTT
TRBD2 TRBJ2-1 once TRBV4-2 CASSQEQREYNEQFF TGTGCCAGCAGCCAAGAACAGCGGGAGTACAATGAGCAGTTCTTC
NA TRBJ2-7 few TRBV3-1/TRBV3-2 CASSHSGEQYF TGTGCCAGCAGCCATTCCGGCGAGCAGTACTTC
NA TRBJ1-1 NA TRBV30 CAWSEQRTEAFF TGTGCCTGGAGCGAGCAGCGAACTGAAGCTTTCTTT
TRBD1 TRBJ1-4 NA TRBV6-5 CASSYSGQGYEKLFF TGTGCCAGCAGTTACTCGGGACAGGGTTACGAAAAACTGTTTTTT
NA TRBJ1-1 NA TRBV5-4 CASSLREPNTEAFF TGTGCCAGCAGCTTGAGGGAGCCGAACACTGAAGCTTTCTTT
TRBD1 TRBJ2-2 once TRBV11-2 CASSPGTGTTGELFF TGTGCCAGCAGCCCAGGGACAGGGACCACCGGGGAGCTGTTTTTT
NA TRBJ2-3 NA TRBV2 CASLDRLSTDTQYF TGTGCCAGCCTCGACAGACTCAGCACAGATACGCAGTATTTT
NA TRBJ2-5 NA TRBV19 CASSKGGKETQYF TGTGCCAGTAGTAAGGGCGGGAAAGAGACCCAGTACTTC
TRBD2 TRBJ2-5 NA TRBV7-9 CASSRVSGTETQYF TGTGCCAGCAGTCGGGTTAGCGGGACCGAGACCCAGTACTTC
TRBD1 TRBJ2-7 once TRBV11-2 CASSYGTGESYEQYF TGTGCCAGCAGCTACGGGACAGGGGAGTCCTACGAGCAGTACTTC
NA TRBJ2-2 NA TRBV7-9 CASRGPLTGVSTGELFF TGTGCCAGCAGGGGCCCGTTAACGGGAGTAAGCACCGGGGAGCTGTTTTTT
TRBD1 TRBJ1-4 NA TRBV28 CASSSPPRDRVEEKLFF TGTGCCAGCAGTTCCCCTCCACGGGACAGGGTGGAGGAAAAACTGTTTTTT
NA TRBJ1-2 NA TRBV18 CASSPPATGIFSGYTF TGTGCCAGCTCACCACCGGCTACAGGGATTTTTTCTGGCTACACCTTC
TRBD2 TRBJ2-1 NA TRBV28 CASSSTGLAGYNEQFF TGTGCCAGCAGTTCCACGGGACTAGCGGGTTACAATGAGCAGTTCTTC
TRBD2 TRBJ2-2 NA TRBV29-1 CSVERGGDTGELFF TGCAGCGTTGAAAGGGGAGGGGACACCGGGGAGCTGTTTTTT
NA TRBJ2-3 NA TRBV11-3 CASSLDTTSTDTQYF TGTGCCAGCAGCTTAGACACAACAAGCACAGATACGCAGTATTTT
TRBD1 TRBJ2-6 NA TRBV7-9 CASSSTRDSQPSGANVLTF TGTGCCAGCAGCTCCACCCGGGACAGCCAACCCTCTGGGGCCAACGTCCTGACTTTC
TRBD2 TRBJ2-5 once TRBV11-2 CASSVSGPRETQYF TGTGCCAGCAGCGTTAGCGGGCCTAGAGAGACCCAGTACTTC
NA TRBJ2-2 NA TRBV11-3 CASSLRRGGLGELFF TGTGCCAGCAGCTTAAGGCGGGGCGGACTCGGGGAGCTGTTTTTT
NA TRBJ1-4 NA TRBV27 CASSRIYDEKLFF TGTGCCAGCAGCCGCATCTATGATGAAAAACTGTTTTTT
NA TRBJ2-5 NA TRBV28 CASSLPGAETQYF TGTGCCAGCAGCTTACCAGGGGCTGAGACCCAGTACTTC
NA TRBJ2-1 few TRBV24-1 CATSDRRDEQFF TGTGCCACCAGTGACAGGCGTGATGAGCAGTTCTTC
NA TRBJ1-1 NA TRBV28 CASSSIPQVNTEAFF TGTGCCAGCAGTTCGATACCACAGGTGAACACTGAAGCTTTCTTT